This T cell receptor (beta chain) was recorded in a study of cytomegalovirus exposure and HLA in healthy donors. At the level of the study: Inside one of the first data releases sat 75 million to 100 million unique TCRs taken from HLA-typed donors.

Worth noting for this clone: The antigen remains unidentified. Relative to the germline gene, one junction end is altered; a read error may explain this.

In the PCR, 60 Vbeta and 13 Jbeta primers were used. Assay used: immunoSEQ multiplex PCR; TCRdb lists only in-frame clones, some missing. The sample includes some 150,000 clones, 70% to 90% of them seen just once. Study-wide results and limits: Highest at DRB1 and lowest at HLA-C, TCR association rates differed among HLA loci in a later analysis.

Germline V gives CDR1 SGHDT, CDR2 YYEEEE. CDR3 length: 12 amino acids. The chain is built from TRBV5-6 and TRBJ1-2; no reliable D call. The TCR originated in a man aged 45-60 years in good health and CMV-seronegative. The material sequenced was PBMCs. CDR3 nucleotides: TGTGCCAGCAGTACACTTAACTATGGTTACACCTTC. It codes for CASSTLNYGYTF.